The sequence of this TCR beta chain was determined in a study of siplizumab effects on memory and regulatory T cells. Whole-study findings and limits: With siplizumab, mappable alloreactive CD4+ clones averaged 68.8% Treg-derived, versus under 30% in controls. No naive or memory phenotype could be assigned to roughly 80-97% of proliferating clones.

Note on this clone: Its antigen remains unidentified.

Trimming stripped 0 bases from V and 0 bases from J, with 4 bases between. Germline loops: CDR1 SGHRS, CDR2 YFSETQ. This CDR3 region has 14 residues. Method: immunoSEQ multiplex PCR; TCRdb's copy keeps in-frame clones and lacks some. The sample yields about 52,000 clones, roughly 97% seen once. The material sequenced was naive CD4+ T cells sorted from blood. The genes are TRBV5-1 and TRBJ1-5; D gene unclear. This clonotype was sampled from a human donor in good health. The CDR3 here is CASSLGGSNQPQHF. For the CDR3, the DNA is TGCGCCAGCAGCTTGGGGGGTAGCAATCAGCCCCAGCATTTT.